The following is a T cell receptor (beta chain) sequence with its context. The antigen remains undetermined. This record belongs to a study of T cell responses to AZD1222 COVID-19 vaccine. Study-level findings and limits: Researchers report vaccine-associated CD4 TCRs spanning spike, with dominance at 160-218 and 743-854. Most donors were white British and more were female, and clonal diversity was possibly underestimated. Increases in Spike-specific TCR breadth and depth were seen after two AZD1222 doses.

Assay used: immunoSEQ multiplex PCR; TCRdb lists only in-frame clones, some missing. Counted here are some 140,000 clones, approximately 90% occurring once; the ten biggest clones make up roughly 6%. The specimen comprised peripheral blood, sampled on day 0 of AZD1222 vaccination. The receptor comes from an adult in good health.

CDR3 loop: CASSLPRETQYF. The CDR3 DNA sequence: TGTGCCAGCAGTTTACCTAGGGAGACCCAGTACTTC. The V gene is TRBV28, the J gene TRBJ2-5; D is ambiguous. Germline V lookup: CDR1 MDHEN, CDR2 SYDVKM. This CDR3 is 12 amino acids long. V lost 2 bases, J lost 5 bases, and 6 bases lay in between.